This paragraph covers one TCR beta chain sequence. The source of the sample is a study of OX40 agonist ivuxolimab in advanced cancers. The CDR3 is 15 amino acids. Germline V gene sequence: CDR1 SGHNT, CDR2 YYREEE (reference sequence). The J segment lost 7 bases and the V segment lost 4 bases, leaving 6 bases of the junction unmatched. Method: immunoSEQ multiplex PCR; TCRdb's copy keeps in-frame clones and lacks some. The table has tens of thousands of clones, about nine tenths seen once. Specimen: CD4+ or CD8+ T cells sorted from blood, collected in a trial of the OX40 agonist ivuxolimab. The chain is built from TRBV5-4 and TRBJ1-6, with 9 bases matching TRBD1. The sequence was obtained from an adult with an advanced solid tumor such as melanoma, head and neck, liver or kidney cancer. The CDR3 protein is CASSPTGTGNSPLHF. In nucleotides, the CDR3 is TGTGCCAGCAGCCCTACCGGGACAGGGAATTCACCCCTCCACTTT.